The subject of this entry is one T cell receptor (beta chain). The CDR3 is 15 residues long. Trimming took off 0 bases at V and 16 bases at J, with 22 bases between the two ends. Germline CDR1 is MGHRA and CDR2 is YSYEKL. Extracted RNA was reverse transcribed into cDNA, the sequencing template. TCRdb keeps only in-frame clones here, not all; method: immunoSEQ multiplex PCR. The sample includes 95,000 to 100,000 clones, 55% to 75% of them seen just once. The entry originates in a study of CD8+ T cells in alopecia areata. This sample's treatment: oral pan-JAK inhibitor, 5-10 mg twice daily. The chain combines TRBV4-1 with TRBJ2-1; TRBD2 is a possible D gene (7 bases). This material consisted of CD8+ T cells sorted from blood, taken between weeks 55 and 65, from a patient treated with tofacitinib. This TCR was recovered from a human donor with alopecia areata. In DNA, the CDR3 is TGCGCCAGCAGCCAAGAAGGTCGACGGGGGGCCGACGATTTCTTC. Translating it yields CASSQEGRRGADDFF.